The 15 T cell receptor beta chains reported below all come from one sample, sequenced in a study of blood T cell repertoires in COVID-19. Assay: immunoSEQ multiplex PCR; the TCRdb copy retains only in-frame clones and omits some. Altogether around 120,000 clones are present, 78% being singletons, with the ten largest covering roughly 2%. Material for sequencing was peripheral blood. The receptors here all came from a man between 65 and 85 years old with acute or convalescent COVID-19.

The chain has TRBV6-5 and TRBJ2-4; D is perhaps TRBD1 (5 bases). The CDR3 sequence is 11 residues long. CDR1 and CDR2 from the germline V gene are MNHEY and SVGAGI. The ends were cut back, 8 bases at V and 5 bases at J, with 7 bases in the middle. In DNA form, the CDR3 reads TGTGCCAGCCTCAGGGAAAACATTCAGTACTTC. It codes for CASLRENIQYF.

This sequence joins TRBV11-3 and TRBJ2-1, with TRBD2 matching 15 bases. V shed 3 bases and J 9 bases; nucleotides not matched to a gene: 6. Germline V gene data show CDR1 as SGHNT and CDR2 as YENEEA. The CDR3 length is 16 residues. The CDR3 DNA reads TGTGCCAGCAGCTTGGGACTAGCGGGGGGCCGGGGTGAGCAGTTCTTC. It codes for CASSLGLAGGRGEQFF.

A few counts support this clone. V and J are TRBV19 and TRBJ2-1; the D gene is possibly TRBD2 (5 bases). Per germline, CDR1 LNHDA and CDR2 SQIVND (reference sequence). This CDR3 comprises 17 residues. The V gene lost 5 bases and the J gene lost 0 bases, with 17 bases spanning the gap. CDR3 loop: CASSAPLAASSYNEQFF. CDR3 DNA: TGTGCCAGTAGTGCTCCCCTAGCAGCTAGCTCCTACAATGAGCAGTTCTTC.

The V and J genes are TRBV27 and TRBJ1-2; 8 nucleotides match TRBD1. J lost 6 bases, V lost 5 bases, and 11 bases had no gene match. This CDR3 has 15 amino acids. Germline V gene sequence: CDR1 MNHEY, CDR2 SMNVEV (reference sequence). The CDR3, as DNA: TGTGCCAGCAGTAGAGACAGGGGTGGGGGAAATGGCTACACCTTC. Translation: CASSRDRGGGNGYTF.

The chain has TRBV19 and TRBJ2-5, with 12 positions matching TRBD2. From germline, CDR1 is LNHDA and CDR2 SQIVND (reference sequence). The CDR3 contains 15 residues. V lost 3 bases, J lost 5 bases, and 4 bases stayed unmatched. CDR3 DNA sequence: TGTGCCAGTAGTATTCGTCTAGCGGGGGGGGAGACCCAGTACTTC. It encodes CASSIRLAGGETQYF.

This rearrangement joins TRBV11-2 to TRBJ2-2; 9 positions agree with TRBD1. V lost 5 bases, J lost 5 bases, and 18 bases stayed unmatched. This CDR3 spans 19 amino acids. Germline-derived CDR1 and CDR2 are SGHAT and FQNNGV. The CDR3 bases are TGTGCCAGCAGCCTTCGGACAGGGGAACAGTTTGTGGGGACCGGGGAGCTGTTTTTT. It encodes CASSLRTGEQFVGTGELFF.

This clone was picked up one time. CDR3 amino acids: CASSWSAGNTEAFF. The CDR3 DNA follows: TGTGCCAGCAGCTGGTCAGCGGGAAACACTGAAGCTTTCTTT. The V call is TRBV7-2, the J call TRBJ1-1; D unclear. The CDR3 has 14 amino acids. V was clipped by 4 bases and J by 2 bases, with 11 bases between them. CDR1 and CDR2 (germline): SGHTA, FQGNSA.

The V gene is TRBV3-1 (or the pseudogene TRBV3-2), the J gene TRBJ1-6, with D perhaps matching TRBD1 (6 bases). Germline assignment: CDR1 LGHDT and CDR2 YNNKEL (reference sequence). V shed 4 bases and J shed 7 bases, with 11 bases lying between them. CDR3 length: 14 residues. Here the CDR3 reads CASSLRQDNSPLHF. CDR3 nucleotide sequence: TGTGCCAGCAGCCTTCGACAGGACAATTCACCCCTCCACTTT.

This clone was seen a single time. Written as DNA, the CDR3 is TGCAGCGTCGCCTCCAACAGGGGCGAGCAGTACTTC. Translation gives CSVASNRGEQYF. The rearrangement links TRBV29-1 to TRBJ2-7; TRBD1 agrees at 7 bases. Germline V lookup: CDR1 SQVTM, CDR2 ANQGSEA. The CDR3 totals 12 residues. J gave up 6 bases and V 6 bases, and 8 bases lay outside the gene matches.

The rearrangement joins TRBV6-2 or TRBV6-3 to TRBJ2-1; TRBD2 agrees at 9 bases. Germline trimming cut 0 bases from V and 8 bases from J; bases unmatched to any gene: 2. Germline CDR1 is MNHEY and CDR2 is SVGEGT. The CDR3 loop spans 14 amino acids. The chain's CDR3 is CASSYSGTSYEQFF. Written as DNA, the CDR3 is TGTGCCAGCAGTTACTCCGGGACTAGCTATGAGCAGTTCTTC.

The chain combines TRBV5-1 with TRBJ2-5, with 12 bases identical to TRBD1. The J segment lost 10 bases and the V segment lost 4 bases, leaving 8 bases of the junction unmatched. From germline, CDR1 is SGHRS and CDR2 YFSETQ. The CDR3 is made up of 14 amino acids. The CDR3 region has the DNA TGCGCCAGCAGCCCCCGGGACAGGGGGCCTCACCAGTACTTC. Protein product: CASSPRDRGPHQYF.

The CDR3 protein is CASSLGDRGHSPLHF. For the CDR3, the DNA is TGCGCCAGCAGCTTGGGGGACAGGGGACATTCACCCCTCCACTTT. The genes are TRBV5-1 and TRBJ1-6; 10 positions match TRBD1. This CDR3 has 15 amino acids. Germline V gene sequence: CDR1 SGHRS, CDR2 YFSETQ. The V gene end was trimmed by 0 bases and the J gene end by 8 bases; junction bases not matched to a gene: 2.

This clone was recorded once. This chain links TRBV3-1 (or the pseudogene TRBV3-2) with TRBJ1-6; no clear D. The germline V gene has CDR1 LGHDT and CDR2 YNNKEL (reference sequence). This CDR3 region has 14 residues. V was cut by 5 bases and J by 6 bases, with 11 bases left in between. CDR3 sequence reads: CASSGAHGNSPLHF. DNA of the CDR3: TGTGCCAGCAGCGGAGCCCACGGTAATTCACCCCTCCACTTT.

The table lists this clone with a count of one. This chain uses TRBV4-3 with TRBJ2-1, with TRBD2 matching 11 bases. The germline CDR1 and CDR2 sequences are LGHNA and YSLEER. The CDR3 spans 14 residues. V trimming: 0 bases; J trimming: 11 bases; junction bases outside the gene matches: 3. CDR3 bases: TGCGCCAGCAGCCAAGATACTAGCGGGGGCCAGCAGTTCTTC. It specifies CASSQDTSGGQQFF.

This clone was seen a single time. The chain employs TRBV11-2 and TRBJ1-5, with TRBD1 matching 8 bases. This CDR3 comprises 15 residues. After removal of 5 bases from V and 1 base from J, the junction contained 4 bases not matched to a gene. Germline lookup yields CDR1 SGHAT and CDR2 FQNNGV. The CDR3 nucleotides read TGTGCCAGCAGCGTCCAGGGGGCGAGCAATCAGCCCCAGCATTTT. This gives the protein CASSVQGASNQPQHF.